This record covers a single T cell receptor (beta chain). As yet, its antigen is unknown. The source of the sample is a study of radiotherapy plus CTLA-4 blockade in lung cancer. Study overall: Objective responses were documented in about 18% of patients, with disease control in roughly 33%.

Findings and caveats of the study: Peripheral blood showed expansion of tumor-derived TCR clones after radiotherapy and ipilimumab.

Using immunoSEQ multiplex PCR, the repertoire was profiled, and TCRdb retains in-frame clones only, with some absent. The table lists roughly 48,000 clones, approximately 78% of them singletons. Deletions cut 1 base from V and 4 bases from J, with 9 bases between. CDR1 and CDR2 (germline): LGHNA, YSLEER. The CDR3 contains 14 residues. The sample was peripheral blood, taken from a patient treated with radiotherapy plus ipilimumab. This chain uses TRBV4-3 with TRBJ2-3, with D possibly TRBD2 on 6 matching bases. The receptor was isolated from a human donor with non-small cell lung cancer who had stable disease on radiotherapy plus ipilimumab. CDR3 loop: CASSQGRASDTQYF. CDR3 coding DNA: TGCGCCAGCAGCCAAGGGAGGGCCTCAGATACGCAGTATTTT.